The 5 T cell receptor beta chains listed next were all sequenced from one sample in a study of blood T cell repertoires in COVID-19. Using immunoSEQ multiplex PCR, the repertoire was profiled, and TCRdb retains in-frame clones only, with some absent. Here the sample spans roughly 310,000 clones, roughly 90% being singletons. The sequencing input was PBMCs or T cells enriched from blood (not recorded which). Receptors were obtained from a man aged 60 to 69 who had recovered from COVID-19.

The chain has TRBV6-5 and TRBJ2-1, with D unclear. Germline lookup yields CDR1 MNHEY and CDR2 SVGAGI. V gave up 7 bases and J gave up 12 bases, with 22 bases separating them. The CDR3 runs 14 residues. CDR3: CASTTPEPPPRQFF. In DNA form, the CDR3 reads TGTGCCAGCACCACTCCCGAACCCCCCCCTAGGCAGTTCTTC.

This chain uses TRBV29-1 with TRBJ1-1; a weak D match, TRBD1 (6 bases). The CDR3 consists of 12 residues. Germline CDR1 reads SQVTM; CDR2 reads ANQGSEA. Trimming removed 6 bases from V and 6 bases from J, with 14 bases in between. In nucleotides, the CDR3 is TGCAGCGTGGCGGACAGTCCGGCTGAAGCTTTCTTT. Translated, it gives CSVADSPAEAFF.

The chain couples TRBV29-1 to TRBJ2-7; perhaps TRBD1 as D (6 bases). V was pared by 3 bases and J by 1 base, with 10 bases between. Germline V gene sequence: CDR1 SQVTM, CDR2 ANQGSEA. The CDR3 extends over 13 amino acids. The chain's CDR3 is CSVEDRSSYEQYF. CDR3 sequence (DNA): TGCAGCGTTGAGGACAGAAGTTCCTACGAGCAGTACTTC.

The rearrangement links TRBV28 to TRBJ2-1; weak D call: TRBD2 (6 bases). V was clipped by 3 bases and J by 7 bases, with 13 bases between them. Germline V lookup: CDR1 MDHEN, CDR2 SYDVKM. CDR3 length equals 14 residues. In DNA, the CDR3 is TGTGCCAGCAGTTTTCTCTCCAGCGGGAATGAGCAGTTCTTC. It codes for CASSFLSSGNEQFF.

This rearrangement joins TRBV19 to TRBJ2-4, with TRBD2 as a possible D gene (5 bases). The CDR3 length is 11 residues. The V gene's germline CDR1 is LNHDA and CDR2 SQIVND (reference sequence). V lost 7 bases to trimming and J lost 6 bases, with 7 bases between them. CDR3 region: CASIEGNIQYF. Written as DNA, the CDR3 is TGTGCCAGTATCGAGGGAAACATTCAGTACTTC.